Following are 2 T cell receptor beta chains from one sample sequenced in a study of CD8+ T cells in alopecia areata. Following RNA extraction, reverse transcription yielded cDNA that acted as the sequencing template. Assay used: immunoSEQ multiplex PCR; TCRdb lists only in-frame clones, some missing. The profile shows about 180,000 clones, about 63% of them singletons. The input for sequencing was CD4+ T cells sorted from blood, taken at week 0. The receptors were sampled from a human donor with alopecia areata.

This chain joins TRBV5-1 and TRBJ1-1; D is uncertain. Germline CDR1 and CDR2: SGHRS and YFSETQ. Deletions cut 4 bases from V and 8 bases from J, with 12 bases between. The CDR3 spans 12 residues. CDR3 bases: TGCGCCAGCAGCCAGAACGAGGGCGAAGCTTTCTTT. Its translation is CASSQNEGEAFF.

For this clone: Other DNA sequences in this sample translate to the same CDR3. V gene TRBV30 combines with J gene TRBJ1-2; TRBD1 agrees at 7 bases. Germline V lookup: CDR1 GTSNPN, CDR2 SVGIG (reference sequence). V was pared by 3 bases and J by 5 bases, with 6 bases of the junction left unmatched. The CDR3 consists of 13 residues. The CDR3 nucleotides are TGTGCCTGGAGCCGGGACAGAGGATATGGCTACACCTTC. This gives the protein CAWSRDRGYGYTF.